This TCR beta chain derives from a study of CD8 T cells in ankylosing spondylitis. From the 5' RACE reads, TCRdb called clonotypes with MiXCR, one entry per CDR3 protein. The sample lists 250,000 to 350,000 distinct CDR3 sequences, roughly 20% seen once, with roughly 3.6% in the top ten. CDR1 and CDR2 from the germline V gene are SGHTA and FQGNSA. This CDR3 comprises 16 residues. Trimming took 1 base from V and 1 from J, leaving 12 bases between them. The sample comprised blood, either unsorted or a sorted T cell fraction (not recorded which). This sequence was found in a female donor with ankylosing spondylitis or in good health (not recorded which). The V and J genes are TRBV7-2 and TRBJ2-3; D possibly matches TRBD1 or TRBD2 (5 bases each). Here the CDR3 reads CASSLGLRGRTDTQYF. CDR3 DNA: TGTGCCAGCAGCTTAGGGTTACGGGGACGCACAGATACGCAGTATTTT.